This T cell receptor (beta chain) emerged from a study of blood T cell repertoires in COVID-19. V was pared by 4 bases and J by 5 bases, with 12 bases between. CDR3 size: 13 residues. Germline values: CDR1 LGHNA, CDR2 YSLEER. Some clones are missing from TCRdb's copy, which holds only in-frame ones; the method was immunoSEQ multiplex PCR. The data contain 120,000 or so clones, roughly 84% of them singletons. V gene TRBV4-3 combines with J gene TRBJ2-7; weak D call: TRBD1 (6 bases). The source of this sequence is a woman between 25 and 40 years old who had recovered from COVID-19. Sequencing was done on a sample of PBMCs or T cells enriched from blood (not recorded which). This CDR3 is CASSLGQGNEQYF. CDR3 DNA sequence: TGCGCCAGCAGCCTAGGGCAGGGGAACGAGCAGTACTTC.